This T cell receptor beta chain was captured in a study of cytomegalovirus exposure and HLA in healthy donors. Findings and caveats of the study: Upon later analysis, HLA-associated TCR beta chains proved more clonally expanded than other, equally common chains.

Details on this clone: Its antigen is unidentified.

The primer mix had 60 Vbeta and 13 Jbeta primers. Clones were read by immunoSEQ multiplex PCR, and TCRdb kept only the in-frame ones, dropping some. This table has approximately 150,000 clones, 88% appearing once. The CDR3 sequence is 15 residues long. The germline V gene has CDR1 SGHVS and CDR2 FQNEAQ. Germline trimming cut 4 bases from V and 7 bases from J; bases unmatched to any gene: 8. The clonotype originates from a woman aged 40-49 years in good health and CMV-seronegative. The rearrangement joins TRBV7-8 to TRBJ2-2; 8 bases match TRBD1. Specimen: PBMCs. This chain's CDR3 is CASSSRTGGGGELFF. As DNA, the CDR3 is TGTGCCAGCAGCTCTCGTACAGGGGGAGGCGGGGAGCTGTTTTTT.